The sequence of this T cell receptor (beta chain) was determined in a study of technical replicates of blood from a handful of donors. This CDR3 is 16 amino acids long. V shed 3 bases, J shed 7 bases, and the junction held 12 bases outside the gene matches. Germline loops: CDR1 MDHEN, CDR2 SYDVKM. TCRdb's copy holds only in-frame clones and misses some; the assay was immunoSEQ multiplex PCR. The sample contains about 75,000 clones, approximately 97% of which appear only once. The clonotype comes from a human donor in good health. The specimen sequenced was T cells isolated from PBMCs. V and J are TRBV28 and TRBJ2-1, with 7 bases that match TRBD2. CDR3 loop: CASSFLMAGEKNEQFF. The DNA of the CDR3 is TGTGCCAGCAGTTTCCTCATGGCGGGAGAAAAAAATGAGCAGTTCTTC.